These 9 T cell receptor beta chains share one sample of origin, sequenced in a study of neurological immune-mediated disorders (dated by TCRdb to about 2019). Receptor amplification or capture employed 5' RACE. Sequenced on an Illumina HiSeq 2500. TCRdb reanalyzed the raw reads on its own, using fastp at Q25 for trimming and MiXCR for clone calling, and kept in-frame beta chains. Each record represents a unique CDR3 protein, reported with the most common genes and DNA among its rows. The sample table lists just under 20,000 distinct CDR3 sequences, approximately 7.8% of them with a count of one. The ten largest clonotypes hold about 15% of the sample. Specimen: CD8+ T cells from blood. All receptors come from a woman in her 30s with HTLV-1-associated myelopathy (HAM/TSP).

The sample holds many counts of this clonotype. The J gene is TRBJ2-2, the V gene TRBV11-2, with TRBD1 identical over 7 bases. The junction had 8 bases not matched to a gene; V was cut back by 5 bases and J by 2 bases. The germline V gene encodes CDR1 SGHAT and CDR2 FQNNGV. The CDR3 runs to 16 residues. The CDR3 spells CASSPPGQLNTGELFF. As DNA, the CDR3 is TGTGCCAGCAGCCCCCCGGGACAGCTAAACACCGGGGAGCTGTTTTTT.

This clonotype was seen at least ten times. The chain couples TRBV7-9 to TRBJ2-1; D is unclear. The CDR3 is made up of 18 amino acids. Germline V CDR1 and CDR2: SEHNR, FQNEAQ (reference sequence). Between the trimmed V and J ends, which lost 6 bases and 8 bases, there was a span of 29 bases. CDR3 nucleotide sequence: TGTGCCAGCAGTGTACAGAAATTGACAAAGGGCGTATTCTATGAGCAGTTCTTC. Amino acids: CASSVQKLTKGVFYEQFF.

This clonotype occurred many times. As DNA, the CDR3 is TGTGCCAGCAGCTCGCTCACAGGGGGCGTATGGTACGAGCAGTACTTC. As protein: CASSSLTGGVWYEQYF. The V and J genes are TRBV11-2 and TRBJ2-7; 9 positions agree with TRBD1. CDR1 and CDR2 from the germline V gene are SGHAT and FQNNGV. The trim removed 4 bases at V and 4 bases at J, leaving 11 bases unmatched. This CDR3 is 16 amino acids long.

This clonotype was seen at least ten times. The rearrangement uses TRBV7-7 and TRBJ2-1; D is unresolved. Germline CDR1 SSHAT, CDR2 FNYEAQ (reference sequence). Trimming removed 6 bases at V and 4 bases at J, with 10 bases between. This CDR3 is built from 13 residues. The CDR3 sequence: CASSYSAYNEQFF. In nucleotides, the CDR3 is TGTGCCAGCAGTTACAGCGCTTACAATGAGCAGTTCTTC.

As for this clonotype: This sequence may be a read error, since a much larger clone differs from it by one base. The chain is built from TRBV12-3 or TRBV12-4 and TRBJ1-5, with D perhaps TRBD1 (6 bases). This CDR3 has 15 amino acids. CDR3 coding DNA: TGTGTCAGCGATCCATGGGTGGGGGACAATCAGCCCAAGCATTTT. Its protein product is CVSDPWVGDNQPKHF.

This clonotype was detected ten times or more. CDR3 DNA sequence: TGTGCCAGCAGCTATTACCTGGCTTCCGGGACAGGGGGGACTTTTCGAGAGACCCAGTACTTC. Translating it yields CASSYYLASGTGGTFRETQYF. This sequence joins TRBV7-6 and TRBJ2-5; 11 nucleotides line up with TRBD1. The CDR3 extends over 21 amino acids. The germline V gene has CDR1 SGHVS and CDR2 FNYEAQ. V lost 4 bases, J lost 4 bases, and 23 bases stayed unmatched.

At least ten counts were recorded for this clonotype. V and J are TRBV6-1 and TRBJ1-1; D gene uncertain. V dropped 6 bases and J dropped 8 bases, with 13 bases sitting between them. This CDR3 is built from 12 residues. CDR1 MNHNS and CDR2 SASEGT come from the germline V gene. The CDR3 bases are TGTGCCAGCAGGCTCGTTGGTACGGAAGCTTTCTTT. It yields the protein CASRLVGTEAFF.

The chain uses TRBV5-1 and TRBJ2-1, with TRBD2 identical over 8 bases. V gave up 4 bases and J gave up 1 base; unmatched junction bases: 7. The CDR3 covers 16 residues. Looked up from germline, CDR1 is SGHRS and CDR2 is YFSETQ. This chain's CDR3 is CASSAGGRGSYNEQFF. CDR3 coding DNA: TGCGCCAGCAGCGCGGGAGGACGGGGATCCTACAATGAGCAGTTCTTC.

This clonotype occurred many times. The V call is TRBV29-1, the J call TRBJ2-1; tentative D call: TRBD2 (5 bases). V dropped 3 bases and J dropped 4 bases, with 10 bases sitting between them. The CDR3 contains 13 residues. The germline CDR1 and CDR2 sequences are SQVTM and ANQGSEA. The CDR3 coding sequence is TGCAGCGTTGATGGAGGACCATACAATGAGCAGTTCTTC. This codes for CSVDGGPYNEQFF.